The T cell receptor (beta chain) described here comes from a study of T cell responses to AZD1222 COVID-19 vaccine. Notes on the study in general: Distributed over spike, vaccine-associated CD4 TCRs predominated at 160-218 and 743-854. Females made up more of the donors, who were largely white British, and clonal diversity may have come out too low. With two AZD1222 doses given, Spike-specific TCR breadth and depth both rose. Repertoire sampling occurred only after the peak T cell response.

This clone came up a few times. Its antigen is still unknown. Losses at the gene ends were 9 bases for V and 8 bases for J; bases not matched to a gene: 10. The CDR3 runs to 14 residues. Germline V lookup: CDR1 LNHDA, CDR2 SQIVND (reference sequence). Data came from immunoSEQ multiplex PCR; TCRdb stores just in-frame clones and leaves some out. This sample has over 130,000 clones; roughly 89% occur once, and the top ten carry about 5.5%. The specimen was peripheral blood, collected on day 0 of AZD1222 vaccination. This clonotype was obtained from an adult in good health. The chain uses TRBV19 and TRBJ2-1; 10 bases align to TRBD2. The CDR3 loop reads CASKLAGSVDEQFF. The CDR3 DNA reads as TGTGCCAGCAAACTAGCGGGGTCGGTTGATGAGCAGTTCTTC.